A selection of T cell receptor beta chains follows, all from one sample in a study of regulatory T cells in long-lasting Graves disease. TCRdb reprocessed the multiplex PCR reads with MiXCR, giving one entry per CDR3 protein. The repertoire holds around 400,000 distinct CDR3 sequences, with around 16% as singletons. Separately, the same data were catalogued under a study of T cells in Graves' hyperthyroidism and ophthalmopathy.

This material consisted of peripheral blood mononuclear cells (PBMCs), taken at new diagnosis, from a patient treated with antithyroid drugs. The origin of the receptors is a woman aged 40 to 49 with Graves disease. The CDR3 runs from the conserved cysteine through the conserved F or W. Each record gives: J gene, V gene, CDR3 protein.

TRBJ2-6 | TRBV9 | CASSVGGGAGANVLTF
TRBJ2-1 | TRBV5-1 | CASSFVNRVGHNEQFF
TRBJ2-1 | TRBV27 | CASSRGQGLYNEQFF
TRBJ2-3 | TRBV28 | CASSTRFGTDFLGTDTQYF
TRBJ1-1 | TRBV5-1 | CASSPGGSVEAFF
TRBJ2-1 | TRBV20-1 | CSARGGRSYNEQFF
TRBJ1-1 | TRBV2 | CASYWASSAEAFF
TRBJ2-1 | TRBV7-2 | CASSLDTGGAYNEQFF
TRBJ2-1 | TRBV30 | CASRSSYYNEQFF
TRBJ2-7 | TRBV5-5 | CASSPQGLAIYEQYF
TRBJ2-3 | TRBV27 | CASSLGGGNTQYF
TRBJ2-5 | TRBV3-1 | CASSQDPISGSSETQYF
TRBJ2-4 | TRBV6-1 | CASSTPNRGRGNIQYF
TRBJ2-1 | TRBV20-1 | CSASKGPSYNEQFF
TRBJ2-1 | TRBV12-3/TRBV12-4 | CASSHDYSQTYNEQFF
TRBJ2-1 | TRBV2 | CASSEGAGGIYNEQFF
TRBJ1-1 | TRBV7-3 | CASSPAPGTEAFF
TRBJ2-3 | TRBV5-1 | CASSPGLAGDADTQYF
TRBJ2-5 | TRBV27 | CASSPRQWGEEETQYF
TRBJ1-4 | TRBV7-3 | CASSLIRGRANEKLFF
TRBJ2-5 | TRBV4-1 | CASSQDRGPRTGEKTQYF
TRBJ2-7 | TRBV25-1 | CASSLQGAGGQYF
TRBJ1-1 | TRBV25-1 | CASSPGQLNTEAFF
TRBJ1-5 | TRBV10-3 | CAISEGREGNQPQHF
TRBJ1-1 | TRBV13 | CASSLGSTEAFF
TRBJ2-7 | TRBV15 | CATSRGTASSYEQYF
TRBJ1-1 | TRBV6-2/TRBV6-3 | CASSYGVVTEAFF
TRBJ1-5 | TRBV10-3 | CAISVDREYQPQHF
TRBJ1-4 | TRBV7-9 | CASSKTGTIANEKLFF
TRBJ2-2 | TRBV27 | CASSLGLAGVGTGELFF
TRBJ2-1 | TRBV7-9 | CASSLSGRRYNEQFF
TRBJ2-7 | TRBV28 | CASRLAGVGEQYF
TRBJ1-5 | TRBV4-2 | CASSQETRDQPQHF
TRBJ2-1 | TRBV11-2 | CASSWGTLYEQFF
TRBJ2-1 | TRBV12-3/TRBV12-4 | CASRGLSSYNEQFF
TRBJ2-1 | TRBV12-3/TRBV12-4 | CASSRRDRATDEQFF
TRBJ2-5 | TRBV28 | CASGTNGRQETQYF